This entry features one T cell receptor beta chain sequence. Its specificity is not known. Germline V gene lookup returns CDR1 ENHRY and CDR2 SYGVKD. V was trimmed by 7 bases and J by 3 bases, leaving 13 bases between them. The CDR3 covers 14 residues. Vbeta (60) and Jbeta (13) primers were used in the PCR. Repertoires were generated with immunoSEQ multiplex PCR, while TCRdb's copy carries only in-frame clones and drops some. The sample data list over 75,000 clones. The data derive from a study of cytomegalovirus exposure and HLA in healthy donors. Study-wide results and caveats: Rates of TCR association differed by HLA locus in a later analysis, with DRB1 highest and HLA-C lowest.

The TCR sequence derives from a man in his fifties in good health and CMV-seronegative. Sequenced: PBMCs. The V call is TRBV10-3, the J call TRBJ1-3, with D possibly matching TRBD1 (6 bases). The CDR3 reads CAITDSQFGNTIYF. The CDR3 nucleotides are TGTGCCATCACGGACAGCCAATTTGGAAACACCATATATTTT.